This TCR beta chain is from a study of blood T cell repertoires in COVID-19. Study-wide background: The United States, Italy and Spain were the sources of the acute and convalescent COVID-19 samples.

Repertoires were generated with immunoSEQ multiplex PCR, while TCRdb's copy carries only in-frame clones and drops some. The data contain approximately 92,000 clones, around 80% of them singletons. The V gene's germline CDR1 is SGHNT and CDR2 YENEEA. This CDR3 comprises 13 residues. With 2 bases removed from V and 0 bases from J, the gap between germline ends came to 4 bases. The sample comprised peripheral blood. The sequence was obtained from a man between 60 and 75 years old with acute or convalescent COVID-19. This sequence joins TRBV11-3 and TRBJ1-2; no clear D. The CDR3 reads CASSLRANYGYTF. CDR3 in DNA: TGTGCCAGCAGCTTACGAGCTAACTATGGCTACACCTTC.